This passage covers 3 T cell receptor beta chains from one sample sequenced in a study of T cell changes during pregnancy in multiple sclerosis. Method: immunoSEQ multiplex PCR; TCRdb's copy keeps in-frame clones and lacks some. The table records about 79,000 clones, around nine tenths of them present only once. Sequencing used CD4+ T cells from peripheral blood mononuclear cells, obtained in the second trimester of pregnancy. The source of these receptors is a female donor with multiple sclerosis, enrolled in a pregnancy study.

This clone was recorded once. This sequence joins TRBV5-1 and TRBJ2-5, with D uncertain. The CDR3 loop spans 13 amino acids. V was trimmed by 1 base and J by 5 bases, leaving 9 bases between them. Germline V gene data show CDR1 as SGHRS and CDR2 as YFSETQ. This CDR3 is CASSLKMSETQYF. In nucleotides, the CDR3 is TGCGCCAGCAGCTTGAAAATGTCGGAGACCCAGTACTTC.

This clone was counted once. The genes are TRBV12-5 and TRBJ1-5; tentatively, D is TRBD1 (5 bases). The CDR3 is 15 residues long. Trimming stripped 0 bases from V and 5 bases from J, with 11 bases between. The germline gives CDR1 LGHNT, CDR2 FRNRAP. The CDR3: CASGLVLTGDQPQHF. The DNA of the CDR3 is TGTGCTAGTGGTTTGGTACTGACGGGGGATCAGCCCCAGCATTTT.

This clone has just one count. The chain uses TRBV29-1 and TRBJ2-2; 8 nucleotides agree with TRBD2. Trimming took 6 bases from V and 0 from J; bases not matched to a gene: 0. This CDR3 is built from 13 residues. Germline V gene lookup returns CDR1 SQVTM and CDR2 ANQGSEA. This chain's CDR3 is CSVGLANTGELFF. In DNA form, the CDR3 reads TGCAGCGTGGGACTAGCGAACACCGGGGAGCTGTTTTTT.